These 11 T cell receptor beta chains were all obtained from the same sample, sequenced in a study of cytomegalovirus exposure and HLA in healthy donors. PCR was performed using 60 Vbeta and 13 Jbeta primers. Using immunoSEQ multiplex PCR, the repertoire was profiled, and TCRdb retains in-frame clones only, with some absent. The top ten clones hold under 7.5% of a sample with 110,000 to 150,000 clones, 80% of them seen once. The sequenced material came from PBMCs. These receptors were collected from a middle-aged man in good health and CMV-seropositive.

The chain employs TRBV7-9 and TRBJ1-2; D is unclear. Germline V lookup: CDR1 SEHNR, CDR2 FQNEAQ (reference sequence). The V end lost 4 bases, the J end lost 5 bases, and 11 bases lay between the germline ends. This CDR3 contains 13 residues. The CDR3 DNA reads as TGTGCCAGCAGCTCCAGACACGCGTATGGCTACACCTTC. Amino acid sequence: CASSSRHAYGYTF. Complete variable domain (other parts from reference TRBV7-9 and TRBJ1-2): DTGVSQNPRHKITKRGQNVTFRCDPISEHNRLYWYRQTLGQGPEFLTYFQNEAQLEKSRLLSDRFSAERPKGSFSTLEIQRTEQGDSAMYLCASSSRHAYGYTFGSGTRLTVV.

V gene TRBV28 combines with J gene TRBJ2-7, with 10 positions matching TRBD1. Germline V CDR1 and CDR2: MDHEN, SYDVKM. The trim removed 7 bases at V and 2 bases at J, leaving 11 bases unmatched. The CDR3 has 16 residues. The CDR3 loop is CASIPGGQGSAYEQYF. The CDR3 DNA reads as TGTGCCAGCATTCCTGGGGGACAGGGGTCGGCCTACGAGCAGTACTTC.

The J gene is TRBJ1-2, the V gene TRBV11-1, with 7 bases that match TRBD1. Trimming took 4 bases from V and 4 from J; bases not matched to a gene: 6. Germline CDR1 is SGHAT and CDR2 is FQDESV (reference sequence). The CDR3 has 14 amino acids. The DNA of the CDR3 is TGTGCCAGCAGCTACAGGGGTTCTGCCTATGGCTACACCTTC. This encodes CASSYRGSAYGYTF.

J is TRBJ2-5 and V is TRBV5-6; D remains ambiguous. V lost 0 bases, J lost 4 bases, and 10 bases lay in between. CDR3 length equals 14 residues. The V gene's germline CDR1 is SGHDT and CDR2 YYEEEE. The CDR3 protein is CASSLVYFSETQYF. CDR3 in DNA: TGTGCCAGCAGCTTGGTGTACTTCTCAGAGACCCAGTACTTC.

This chain joins TRBV10-3 and TRBJ1-5; maybe TRBD1 (6 bases). Germline V gene data show CDR1 as ENHRY and CDR2 as SYGVKD. The V and J ends lost 3 bases and 7 bases respectively, with 10 bases between them. The CDR3 spans 13 residues. The CDR3 loop is CAISDQGHQPQHF. The DNA of the CDR3 is TGTGCCATCAGTGATCAGGGGCACCAGCCCCAGCATTTT.

The chain uses TRBV19 and TRBJ1-1; TRBD1 is a possible D gene (5 bases). Germline loops: CDR1 LNHDA, CDR2 SQIVND (reference sequence). CDR3 length: 13 residues. Deletions cut 6 bases from V and 5 bases from J, with 13 bases between. The CDR3 DNA follows: TGTGCCAGTAGATACACAGGTGGTACTGAAGCTTTCTTT. Its protein product is CASRYTGGTEAFF.

This sequence joins TRBV4-3 and TRBJ1-2; D gene unclear. With 4 bases removed from V and 5 bases from J, the gap between germline ends came to 17 bases. The CDR3 contains 15 residues. Germline assignment: CDR1 LGHNA and CDR2 YSLEER. The CDR3 nucleotides read TGCGCCAGCAGCCCCCAGCGGATTGCTGGGTATGGCTACACCTTC. It is translated as CASSPQRIAGYGYTF.

The chain has TRBV6-6 and TRBJ1-2; the D gene is possibly TRBD1 (6 bases). Germline assignment: CDR1 MNHNY and CDR2 SVGAGI (reference sequence). This CDR3 is built from 15 residues. Trimming pared 6 bases from V and 8 bases from J, leaving 22 bases between. DNA of the CDR3: TGTGCCAGCAGCCAATCAGGGGCCCTCGGGGAGGGCTACACCTTC. The encoded protein is CASSQSGALGEGYTF.

CDR3 loop: CASSLAGNNQPQHF. DNA of the CDR3: TGTGCCAGCAGTTTGGCAGGGAACAATCAGCCCCAGCATTTT. V usage is TRBV28 and J usage is TRBJ1-5, with TRBD1 as a possible D gene (5 bases). Trimming cost V 3 bases and J 3 bases, with 9 bases left between them. The germline CDR1 and CDR2 sequences are MDHEN and SYDVKM. The length of the CDR3 is 14 residues.

V and J are TRBV27 and TRBJ2-5, with TRBD2 as a possible D gene (5 bases). This CDR3 has 15 residues. Germline V gene lookup returns CDR1 MNHEY and CDR2 SMNVEV (reference sequence). V was clipped by 2 bases and J by 7 bases, with 17 bases between them. CDR3 nucleotide sequence: TGTGCCAGCAGTTTAAGTGGCCCGATCCGGGGGACCCAGTACTTC. The encoded protein is CASSLSGPIRGTQYF.

This rearrangement joins TRBV5-4 to TRBJ2-7, with 7 bases matching TRBD1. The germline gives CDR1 SGHNT, CDR2 YYREEE (reference sequence). Germline trimming cut 6 bases from V and 4 bases from J; bases unmatched to any gene: 13. The CDR3 sequence is 15 residues long. CDR3 region: CASTEGPGQTYEQYF. In nucleotides, the CDR3 is TGTGCCAGCACCGAAGGTCCGGGACAGACTTACGAGCAGTACTTC.